The 17 T cell receptor beta chains given below trace back to one sample, sequenced in a study of cytomegalovirus exposure and HLA in healthy donors. With 60 Vbeta and 13 Jbeta primers, the PCR was carried out. Measured with immunoSEQ multiplex PCR; TCRdb has only the in-frame clones, and not every one. Of about 130,000 clones in the sample, approximately 79% were seen once. Sequenced: PBMCs. The receptors here all came from a man aged 35-49 years in good health and CMV-seropositive.

The sample holds a few counts of this clone. V usage is TRBV19 and J usage is TRBJ1-5, with a possible D match to TRBD1 (5 bases). CDR1 and CDR2 (germline): LNHDA, SQIVND (reference sequence). The CDR3 is 14 amino acids. The V end lost 3 bases, the J end lost 6 bases, and 12 bases lay between the germline ends. The CDR3 reads CASSIQPGGQPQHF. The CDR3 DNA follows: TGTGCCAGTAGTATCCAACCCGGGGGTCAGCCCCAGCATTTT.

The genes are TRBV14 and TRBJ2-7; D is ambiguous. CDR1 is SGHDN, CDR2 FVKESK, per germline. The ends were cut back, 6 bases at V and 1 base at J, with 13 bases in the middle. This CDR3 has 14 amino acids. The CDR3 nucleotides are TGTGCCAGCAGGCCGGCCCTAGAATCCTACGAGCAGTACTTC. Protein product: CASRPALESYEQYF.

The chain carries TRBV29-1 and TRBJ2-7, with TRBD1 matching 10 bases. The CDR3 has 13 residues. The V and J ends lost 7 bases and 1 base, in that order; junction bases with no gene match: 4. Germline V CDR1 and CDR2: SQVTM, ANQGSEA. CDR3 loop: CSAKDRGSYEQYF. The CDR3 nucleotides are TGCAGCGCCAAGGACAGGGGGTCCTACGAGCAGTACTTC.

The chain couples TRBV11-2 to TRBJ1-2, with 9 bases that match TRBD1. This CDR3 has 14 amino acids. Germline V gene data show CDR1 as SGHAT and CDR2 as FQNNGV. Trimming took 5 bases from V and 5 from J; bases not matched to a gene: 6. CDR3 bases: TGTGCCAGCAGCCAACAGGGGGCATCTTATGGCTACACCTTC. Its protein is CASSQQGASYGYTF. Full variable domain (missing parts from reference TRBV11-2 and TRBJ1-2): EAGVAQSPRYKIIEKRQSVAFWCNPISGHATLYWYQQILGQGPKLLIQFQNNGVVDDSQLPKDRFSAERLKGVDSTLKIQPAKLEDSAVYLCASSQQGASYGYTFGSGTRLTVV.

The sample holds one count of this clone. The DNA of the CDR3 is TGTGCCAGCGACTATTTCGGGACAGGGGCCCCTAATGAAAAACTGTTTTTT. This codes for CASDYFGTGAPNEKLFF. The chain joins TRBV7-9 to TRBJ1-4, with 10 positions matching TRBD1. The CDR3 is 17 residues long. The germline V gene encodes CDR1 SEHNR and CDR2 FQNEAQ (reference sequence). V lost 8 bases, J lost 3 bases, and 12 bases stayed unmatched.

This clone was counted once. The genes are TRBV6-5 and TRBJ2-7; D gene uncertain. Germline V gene lookup returns CDR1 MNHEY and CDR2 SVGAGI. This CDR3 region has 11 residues. With 6 bases removed from V and 3 bases from J, the gap between germline ends came to 6 bases. DNA of the CDR3: TGTGCCAGCAGCCTCGGCTACGAGCAGTACTTC. Its translation is CASSLGYEQYF.

This clone was counted once. The CDR3 region has the DNA TGTGCCAGCAGCCGACTAGCGCGCGACTACGAGCAGTACTTC. It yields the protein CASSRLARDYEQYF. J is TRBJ2-7 and V is TRBV7-6, with 8 positions matching TRBD2. In germline, CDR1 is SGHVS, CDR2 FNYEAQ. Trimming cost V 5 bases and J 3 bases; bases outside gene matches: 6. This CDR3 is 14 amino acids long.

V gene TRBV9 combines with J gene TRBJ2-5, with TRBD1 as a possible D gene (5 bases). The V gene's germline CDR1 is SGDLS and CDR2 YYNGEE. The CDR3 has 16 amino acids. Trimming cost V 4 bases and J 0 bases, with 16 bases left between them. CDR3 bases: TGTGCCAGCAGCCCCTTCAGGGTGTCGGACCAAGAGACCCAGTACTTC. As protein: CASSPFRVSDQETQYF.

The rearrangement joins TRBV30 to TRBJ1-1; D possibly corresponds to TRBD1 (5 bases). This CDR3 comprises 13 residues. The ends were cut back, 5 bases at V and 5 bases at J, with 15 bases in the middle. Germline lookup yields CDR1 GTSNPN and CDR2 SVGIG (reference sequence). CDR3 loop: CAWAPRGDTEAFF. The CDR3 DNA reads TGTGCCTGGGCCCCTCGGGGGGATACTGAAGCTTTCTTT.

The chain joins TRBV6-5 to TRBJ2-5, with 9 bases fitting TRBD1. CDR1 is MNHEY, CDR2 SVGAGI, per germline. V lost 4 bases, J lost 5 bases, and 5 bases stayed unmatched. This CDR3 is 14 amino acids long. The CDR3 is CASSFTGGEETQYF. The CDR3 DNA reads as TGTGCCAGCAGTTTTACAGGGGGCGAGGAGACCCAGTACTTC.

This chain joins TRBV6-1 and TRBJ2-1; a weak D match, TRBD2 (6 bases). CDR3 length: 16 residues. Trimming pared 2 bases from V and 4 bases from J, leaving 15 bases between. CDR1 and CDR2 from the germline V gene are MNHNS and SASEGT. CDR3 in DNA: TGTGCCAGCAGTGAACTCAGGACTAAGCCTTACAATGAGCAGTTCTTC. It translates to CASSELRTKPYNEQFF.

The CDR3 nucleotides read TGTGCCTGGAGTCAACCTGGGACAGCGAATCAGCCCCAGCATTTT. Translating it yields CAWSQPGTANQPQHF. V usage is TRBV30 and J usage is TRBJ1-5; 7 bases agree with TRBD1. Germline CDR1 reads GTSNPN; CDR2 reads SVGIG (reference sequence). CDR3 size: 15 residues. V gave up 2 bases and J gave up 4 bases; unmatched junction bases: 8.

A note on this clone: Additional DNA sequences in this sample encode the identical CDR3. The chain recombines TRBV5-1 with TRBJ2-7, with 8 bases aligning to TRBD1. Trimming cost V 0 bases and J 6 bases; bases outside gene matches: 2. Germline loops: CDR1 SGHRS, CDR2 YFSETQ. This CDR3 region has 13 residues. The CDR3: CASSLGQGSEQYF. The CDR3 DNA is TGCGCCAGCAGCTTGGGACAGGGGTCCGAGCAGTACTTC.

The chain employs TRBV5-4 and TRBJ1-1; no definite D call. In germline, CDR1 is SGHNT, CDR2 YYREEE (reference sequence). Between the trimmed V and J ends, which lost 0 bases and 0 bases, there was a span of 9 bases. This CDR3 spans 15 amino acids. CDR3 region: CASSLAKEMNTEAFF. In DNA, the CDR3 is TGTGCCAGCAGCTTGGCTAAGGAGATGAACACTGAAGCTTTCTTT.

The chain links TRBV10-3 to TRBJ1-2, with D possibly TRBD1 on 5 matching bases. This CDR3 comprises 12 residues. Germline V gene lookup returns CDR1 ENHRY and CDR2 SYGVKD. V gave up 5 bases and J gave up 8 bases, with 12 bases separating them. CDR3 DNA sequence: TGTGCCATCAGTCCTGGGGGGGAAGGCTACACCTTC. Translating it yields CAISPGGEGYTF.

V usage is TRBV7-3 and J usage is TRBJ2-7; 9 nucleotides match TRBD1. J was trimmed by 5 bases and V by 4 bases; bases with no gene match: 3. This CDR3 is built from 13 residues. From germline, CDR1 is SGHTA and CDR2 FQGTGA. CDR3 amino acids: CASSWDRDHEQYF. CDR3 sequence (DNA): TGTGCCAGCAGCTGGGACAGGGACCACGAGCAGTACTTC.

This clone was counted a few times. The rearrangement uses TRBV18 and TRBJ2-6; the D is unclear. This CDR3 has 14 residues. V dropped 2 bases and J dropped 2 bases, with 4 bases sitting between them. Per germline, CDR1 KGHSH and CDR2 LQKENI. The CDR3 region has the DNA TGTGCCAGCTCACCAGAGACTGGGGCCAACGTCCTGACTTTC. Protein: CASSPETGANVLTF.